A single sample is the source of the 12 T cell receptor beta chains below, sequenced in a study of blood T cell repertoires in COVID-19. The protocol was immunoSEQ multiplex PCR, while the TCRdb copy is restricted to in-frame clones and leaves out a portion. The profile covers roughly 280,000 clones, with around 86% appearing a single time and approximately 2.2% taken by the ten largest. Material: peripheral blood. The receptors derive from a middle-aged man with acute or convalescent COVID-19.

Here the CDR3 DNA reads TGTGCCAGCAGCCAAGGACAGGGGGGTGTTCGGTCACCCCTCCACTTT. Amino acid sequence: CASSQGQGGVRSPLHF. The chain employs TRBV27 and TRBJ1-6; TRBD1 matches 10 bases. This CDR3 has 16 amino acids. Unmatched junction bases numbered 12, after V lost 6 bases and J lost 10 bases. Germline V gene data show CDR1 as MNHEY and CDR2 as SMNVEV (reference sequence).

The rearrangement uses TRBV5-1 and TRBJ1-4, with 7 bases fitting TRBD1. The germline V gene encodes CDR1 SGHRS and CDR2 YFSETQ. The J segment lost 7 bases and the V segment lost 0 bases, leaving 6 bases of the junction unmatched. The CDR3 covers 15 residues. The CDR3 bases are TGCGCCAGCAGCTTGGTAACAGGGGTTGTTGAAAAACTGTTTTTT. Protein: CASSLVTGVVEKLFF.

In its sample, this clone was seen once. This chain links TRBV18 with TRBJ1-4, with D unresolved. Germline lookup yields CDR1 KGHSH and CDR2 LQKENI. This CDR3 spans 19 amino acids. The germline V and J ends were trimmed by 6 bases and 0 bases, with 23 bases remaining between them. The CDR3 is CASSLAPQGRVPTNEKLFF. The CDR3 DNA sequence: TGTGCCAGCTCTCTAGCCCCTCAAGGCCGAGTCCCAACTAATGAAAAACTGTTTTTT. The full variable domain, rest sourced from reference TRBV18 and TRBJ1-4, is NAGVMQNPRHLVRRRGQEARLRCSPMKGHSHVYWYRQLPEEGLKFMVYLQKENIIDESGMPKERFSAEFPKEGPSILRIQQVVRGDSAAYFCASSLAPQGRVPTNEKLFFGSGTQLSVL.

This chain uses TRBV7-2 with TRBJ2-5; TRBD2 matches at 8 bases. The CDR3 runs 13 residues. The germline CDR1 and CDR2 sequences are SGHTA and FQGNSA. V trimming: 4 bases; J trimming: 5 bases; junction bases outside the gene matches: 3. CDR3 in amino acids: CASSSGGDETQYF. The CDR3 DNA is TGTGCCAGCAGCTCCGGGGGGGATGAGACCCAGTACTTC.

The chain is built from TRBV9 and TRBJ1-3; the match to TRBD1 covers 9 bases. Germline CDR1 SGDLS, CDR2 YYNGEE. The V and J ends lost 0 bases and 4 bases, in that order; junction bases with no gene match: 5. The CDR3 spans 16 residues. CDR3 residues: CASSVDTGGGGNTIYF. CDR3 sequence (DNA): TGTGCCAGCAGCGTAGATACAGGGGGCGGAGGAAACACCATATATTTT.

In nucleotides, the CDR3 is TGTGCCAGCAGCACCGACGGGGATTCCTACGAGCAGTACTTC. Translating gives CASSTDGDSYEQYF. The chain couples TRBV5-5 to TRBJ2-7; D might be TRBD2 (5 bases). CDR1 and CDR2 from the germline V gene are SGHKS and YYEKEE (reference sequence). The CDR3 runs to 14 residues. V was pared by 4 bases and J by 1 base, with 12 bases between.

The chain is built from TRBV11-2 and TRBJ2-5; a possible D gene is TRBD1 (6 bases). The V gene's germline CDR1 is SGHAT and CDR2 FQNNGV. Between the trimmed V and J ends, which lost 0 bases and 5 bases, there was a span of 10 bases. This CDR3 has 14 amino acids. In DNA, the CDR3 is TGTGCCAGCAGCTTAGAGGGGGCAGTCGAGACCCAGTACTTC. It is translated as CASSLEGAVETQYF.

This CDR3 is CAISGWGRENEAFF. The CDR3 nucleotides read TGTGCCATCAGTGGCTGGGGCAGGGAAAATGAAGCTTTCTTT. The chain couples TRBV10-3 to TRBJ1-1; tentatively, D is TRBD1 (5 bases). The CDR3 sequence is 14 residues long. CDR1 is ENHRY, CDR2 SYGVKD, per germline. The ends were cut back, 4 bases at V and 7 bases at J, with 16 bases in the middle.

J is TRBJ1-2 and V is TRBV5-5; no firm D call. In germline, CDR1 is SGHKS, CDR2 YYEKEE (reference sequence). Between the trimmed V and J ends, which lost 0 bases and 6 bases, there was a span of 12 bases. CDR3 length: 14 amino acids. The CDR3 DNA is TGTGCCAGCAGCTTGGGGACGGGGTTCGATGGCTACACCTTC. It codes for CASSLGTGFDGYTF.

The J gene is TRBJ1-1, the V gene TRBV11-3, with a possible D match to TRBD1 (5 bases). Trimming left V 1 base short and J 3 bases short, with 6 bases between. CDR1 and CDR2 from the germline V gene are SGHNT and YENEEA. This CDR3 has 13 residues. This chain's CDR3 is CASSLVGDTEAFF. CDR3 sequence (DNA): TGTGCCAGCAGCTTAGTAGGGGACACTGAAGCTTTCTTT.

The rearrangement links TRBV30 to TRBJ1-6, with D maybe TRBD1 (5 bases). V dropped 0 bases and J dropped 3 bases, with 12 bases sitting between them. Germline V gene data show CDR1 as GTSNPN and CDR2 as SVGIG (reference sequence). The CDR3 is made up of 16 amino acids. CDR3 DNA sequence: TGTGCCTGGAGTGTCCACACAGGCTTCTATAATTCACCCCTCCACTTT. This encodes CAWSVHTGFYNSPLHF.

The chain has TRBV27 and TRBJ1-4; D perhaps matches TRBD1 (5 bases). CDR1 is MNHEY, CDR2 SMNVEV, per germline (reference sequence). Between the trimmed V and J ends, which lost 5 bases and 13 bases, there was a span of 17 bases. The CDR3 length is 13 residues. The CDR3 DNA sequence: TGTGCCAGCAGTCTAGGGGCAGGCCAAGGACTGTTTTTT. Translating gives CASSLGAGQGLFF.